This TCR beta chain was found in a study of shared clonotypes between healthy human individuals. This CDR3 has 15 residues. Germline lookup yields CDR1 SGHDT and CDR2 YYEEEE. V was clipped by 3 bases and J by 7 bases, with 19 bases between them. In the naive CD8 group, cells lacked CD45RO and were positively selected for CCR7, so terminally differentiated effector memory CD45RA+ cells were left out. Free of recent acute infections or vaccinations, the donors were healthy HIV-negative adults. Method: immunoSEQ multiplex PCR; TCRdb's copy keeps in-frame clones and lacks some. The data show some 2.1 million clones, with roughly 95% seen just once and approximately 1.2% held by the top ten.

The sample comprised naive CD8+ T cells sorted from blood. This sequence joins TRBV5-6 and TRBJ1-2; D is unclear. The receptor's source is a man younger than 35 in good health. The CDR3 here is CASSSTPSLKGGYTF. CDR3 DNA: TGTGCCAGCAGCTCGACTCCATCCTTGAAGGGTGGCTACACCTTC.